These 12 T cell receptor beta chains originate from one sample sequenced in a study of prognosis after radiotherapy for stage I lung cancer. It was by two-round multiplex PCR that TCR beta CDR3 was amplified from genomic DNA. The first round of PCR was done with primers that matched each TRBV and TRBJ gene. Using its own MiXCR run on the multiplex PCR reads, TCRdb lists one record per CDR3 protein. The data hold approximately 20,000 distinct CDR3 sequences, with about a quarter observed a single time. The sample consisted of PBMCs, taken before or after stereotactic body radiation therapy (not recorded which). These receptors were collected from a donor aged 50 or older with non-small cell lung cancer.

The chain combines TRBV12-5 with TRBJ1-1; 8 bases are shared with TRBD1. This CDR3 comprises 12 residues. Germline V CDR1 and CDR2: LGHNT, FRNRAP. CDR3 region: CAMGTGNSEAFF. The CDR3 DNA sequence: TGTGCCATGGGGACAGGTAATAGTGAAGCTTTCTTT.

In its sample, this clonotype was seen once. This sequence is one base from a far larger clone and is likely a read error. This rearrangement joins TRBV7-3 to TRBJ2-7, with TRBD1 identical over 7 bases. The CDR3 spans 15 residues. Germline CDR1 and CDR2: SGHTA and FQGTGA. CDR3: CASSCRTGLCDEQYF. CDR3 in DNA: TGTGCTAGCAGCTGCCGGACAGGTCTTTGCGACGAGCAGTACTTC. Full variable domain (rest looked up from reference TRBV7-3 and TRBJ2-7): GAGVSQTPSNKVTEKGKYVELRCDPISGHTALYWYRQSLGQGPEFLIYFQGTGAADDSGLPNDRFFAVRPEGSVSTLKIQRTERGDSAVYLCASSCRTGLCDEQYFGPGTRLTVT.

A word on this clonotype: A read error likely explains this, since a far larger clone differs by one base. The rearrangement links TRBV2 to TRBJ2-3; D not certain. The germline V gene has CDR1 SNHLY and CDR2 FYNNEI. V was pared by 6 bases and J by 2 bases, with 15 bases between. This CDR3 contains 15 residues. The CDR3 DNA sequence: TGTGCCAGCAGCGCCACTGGAAGCGCCACAGATACGCAGTATTTT. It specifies CASSATGSATDTQYF.

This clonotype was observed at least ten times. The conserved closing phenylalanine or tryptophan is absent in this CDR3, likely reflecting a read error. In nucleotides, the CDR3 is TGTGCCAGTAGTATGACCCAGGTCCAAGAGACCCAGTACCTC. This gives the protein CASSMTQVQETQYL. The rearrangement links TRBV19 to TRBJ2-5; D remains unclear. V was cut by 3 bases and J by 1 base, with 9 bases left in between. From germline, CDR1 is LNHDA and CDR2 SQIVND (reference sequence). The CDR3 runs 14 residues.

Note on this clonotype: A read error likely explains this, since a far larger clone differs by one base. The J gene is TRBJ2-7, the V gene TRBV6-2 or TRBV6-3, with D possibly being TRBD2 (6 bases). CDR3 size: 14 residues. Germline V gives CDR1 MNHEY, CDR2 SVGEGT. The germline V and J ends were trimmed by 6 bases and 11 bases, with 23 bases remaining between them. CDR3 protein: CASSQTGPEREEYF. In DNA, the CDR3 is TGTGCCAGCAGCCAGACCGGGCCTGAGAGGGAGGAGTACTTC.

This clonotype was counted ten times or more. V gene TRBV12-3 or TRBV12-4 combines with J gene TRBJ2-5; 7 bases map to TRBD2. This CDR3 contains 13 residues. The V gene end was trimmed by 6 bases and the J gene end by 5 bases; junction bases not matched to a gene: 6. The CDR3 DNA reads TGTGCCAGCAGGTCCAGGGAGGGGGAGACCCAGTACTTC. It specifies CASRSREGETQYF.

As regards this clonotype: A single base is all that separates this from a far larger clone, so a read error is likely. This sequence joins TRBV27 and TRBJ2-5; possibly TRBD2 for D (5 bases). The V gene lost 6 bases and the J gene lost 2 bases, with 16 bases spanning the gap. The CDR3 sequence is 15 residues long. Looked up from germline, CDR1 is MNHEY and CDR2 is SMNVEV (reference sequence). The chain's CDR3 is CASSQRGLAQETQYF. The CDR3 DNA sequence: TGTGCCAGCAGCCAAAGAGGGTTGGCGCAAGAGACCCAGTACTTC.

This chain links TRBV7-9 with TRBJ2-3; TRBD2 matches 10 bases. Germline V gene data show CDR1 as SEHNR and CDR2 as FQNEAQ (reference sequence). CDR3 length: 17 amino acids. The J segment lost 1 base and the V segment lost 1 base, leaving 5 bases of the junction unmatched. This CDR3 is CASSLVVLAGGTDTQYF. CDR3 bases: TGTGCCAGCAGCTTAGTTGTTCTAGCGGGAGGCACAGATACGCAGTATTTT. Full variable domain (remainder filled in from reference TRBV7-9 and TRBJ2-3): DTGVSQNPRHKITKRGQNVTFRCDPISEHNRLYWYRQTLGQGPEFLTYFQNEAQLEKSRLLSDRFSAERPKGSFSTLEIQRTEQGDSAMYLCASSLVVLAGGTDTQYFGPGTRLTVL.

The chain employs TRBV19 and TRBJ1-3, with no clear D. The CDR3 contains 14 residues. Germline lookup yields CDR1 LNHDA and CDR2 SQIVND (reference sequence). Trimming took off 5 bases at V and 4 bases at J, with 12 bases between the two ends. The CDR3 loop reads CASSLKSSGNTIYF. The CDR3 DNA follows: TGTGCCAGTAGTCTCAAGAGCTCCGGAAACACCATATATTTT.

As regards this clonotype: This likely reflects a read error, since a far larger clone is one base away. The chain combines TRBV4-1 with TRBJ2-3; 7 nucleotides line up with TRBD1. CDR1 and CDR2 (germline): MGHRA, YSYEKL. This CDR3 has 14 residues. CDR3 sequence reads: CTSSQDGTADTQYF. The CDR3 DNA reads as TGCACCAGCAGCCAAGATGGGACAGCAGATACGCAGTATTTT.

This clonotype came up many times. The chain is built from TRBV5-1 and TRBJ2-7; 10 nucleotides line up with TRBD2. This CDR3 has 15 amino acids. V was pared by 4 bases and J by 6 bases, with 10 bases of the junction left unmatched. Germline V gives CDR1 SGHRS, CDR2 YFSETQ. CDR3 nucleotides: TGCGCCAGCAGCCCTGAGGGAGCGGGAGGGCGCGAGCAGTACTTC. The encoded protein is CASSPEGAGGREQYF.

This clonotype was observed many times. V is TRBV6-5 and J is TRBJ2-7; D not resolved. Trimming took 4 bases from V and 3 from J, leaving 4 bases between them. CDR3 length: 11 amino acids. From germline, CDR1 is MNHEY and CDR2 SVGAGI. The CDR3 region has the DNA TGTGCCAGCAGTTTGAACTACGAGCAGTACTTC. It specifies CASSLNYEQYF.